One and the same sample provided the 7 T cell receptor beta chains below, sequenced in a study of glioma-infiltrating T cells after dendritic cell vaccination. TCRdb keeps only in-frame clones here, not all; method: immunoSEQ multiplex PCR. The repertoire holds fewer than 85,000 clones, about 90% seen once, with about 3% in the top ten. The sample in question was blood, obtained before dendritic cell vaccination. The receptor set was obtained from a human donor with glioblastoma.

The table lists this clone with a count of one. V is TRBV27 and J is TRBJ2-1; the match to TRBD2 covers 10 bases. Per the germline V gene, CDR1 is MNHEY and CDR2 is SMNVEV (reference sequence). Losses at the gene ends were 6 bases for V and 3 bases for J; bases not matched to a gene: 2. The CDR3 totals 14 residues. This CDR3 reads CASRLAGHYNEQFF. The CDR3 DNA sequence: TGTGCCAGCAGACTAGCGGGGCACTACAATGAGCAGTTCTTC.

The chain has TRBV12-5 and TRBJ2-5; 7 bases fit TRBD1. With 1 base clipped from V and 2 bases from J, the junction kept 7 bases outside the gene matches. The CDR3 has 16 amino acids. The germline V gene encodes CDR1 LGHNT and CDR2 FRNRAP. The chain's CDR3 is CASGLAMGQLQETQYF. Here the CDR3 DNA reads TGTGCTAGTGGTTTGGCCATGGGACAGCTACAAGAGACCCAGTACTTC.

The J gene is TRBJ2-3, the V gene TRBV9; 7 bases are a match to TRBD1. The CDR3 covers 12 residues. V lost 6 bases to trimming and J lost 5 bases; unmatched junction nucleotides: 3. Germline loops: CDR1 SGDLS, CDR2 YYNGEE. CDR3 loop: CASNRGLDTQYF. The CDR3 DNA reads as TGTGCCAGCAACAGGGGCCTAGATACGCAGTATTTT.

CDR3: CASSLLQGEGAFF. The CDR3 DNA sequence: TGCGCCAGCAGCCTCCTCCAGGGGGAAGGTGCTTTCTTT. The chain is built from TRBV4-1 and TRBJ1-1; 7 bases map to TRBD1. The germline CDR1 and CDR2 sequences are MGHRA and YSYEKL. CDR3 length: 13 residues. V lost 4 bases to trimming and J lost 11 bases; unmatched junction nucleotides: 10.

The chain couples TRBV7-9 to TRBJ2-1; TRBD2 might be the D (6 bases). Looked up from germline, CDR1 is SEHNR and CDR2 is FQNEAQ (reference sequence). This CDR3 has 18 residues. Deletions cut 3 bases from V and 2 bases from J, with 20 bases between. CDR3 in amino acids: CASSFLSGAGRAYNEQFF. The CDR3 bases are TGTGCCAGCAGCTTCCTCAGCGGTGCCGGGAGAGCCTACAATGAGCAGTTCTTC. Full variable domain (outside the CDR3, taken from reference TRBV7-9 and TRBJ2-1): DTGVSQNPRHKITKRGQNVTFRCDPISEHNRLYWYRQTLGQGPEFLTYFQNEAQLEKSRLLSDRFSAERPKGSFSTLEIQRTEQGDSAMYLCASSFLSGAGRAYNEQFFGPGTRLTVL.

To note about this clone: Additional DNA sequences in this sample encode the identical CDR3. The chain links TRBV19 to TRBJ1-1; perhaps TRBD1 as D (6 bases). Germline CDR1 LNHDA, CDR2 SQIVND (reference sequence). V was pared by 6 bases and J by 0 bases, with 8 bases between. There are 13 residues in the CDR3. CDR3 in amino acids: CASSDRLNTEAFF. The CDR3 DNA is TGTGCCAGTAGCGACAGGTTGAACACTGAAGCTTTCTTT. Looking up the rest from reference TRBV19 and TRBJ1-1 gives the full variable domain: DGGITQSPKYLFRKEGQNVTLSCEQNLNHDAMYWYRQDPGQGLRLIYYSQIVNDFQKGDIAEGYSVSREKKESFPLTVTSAQKNPTAFYLCASSDRLNTEAFFGQGTRLTVV.

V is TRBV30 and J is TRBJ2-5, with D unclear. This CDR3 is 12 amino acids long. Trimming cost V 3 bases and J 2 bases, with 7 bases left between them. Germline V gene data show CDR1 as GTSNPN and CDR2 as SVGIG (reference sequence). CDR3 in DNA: TGTGCCTGGAGGCAGGTACAAGAGACCCAGTACTTC. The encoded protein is CAWRQVQETQYF.